The following is a TCR beta chain sequence with its context. Using immunoSEQ multiplex PCR, the repertoire was profiled, and TCRdb retains in-frame clones only, with some absent. The sample shows approximately 110,000 clones, roughly 87% of them seen only once. The data are from a study of T cell responses to AZD1222 COVID-19 vaccine. CDR1 is ENHRY, CDR2 SYGVKD, per germline. The CDR3 length is 12 residues. Trimming pared 0 bases from V and 7 bases from J, leaving 6 bases between. Sequencing used peripheral blood, obtained on day 0 of AZD1222 vaccination. The rearrangement joins TRBV10-3 to TRBJ1-2, with D unclear. This clonotype originated in an adult in good health. This CDR3 reads CAISESGGGYTF. CDR3 DNA: TGTGCCATCAGTGAGTCTGGAGGTGGCTACACCTTC.